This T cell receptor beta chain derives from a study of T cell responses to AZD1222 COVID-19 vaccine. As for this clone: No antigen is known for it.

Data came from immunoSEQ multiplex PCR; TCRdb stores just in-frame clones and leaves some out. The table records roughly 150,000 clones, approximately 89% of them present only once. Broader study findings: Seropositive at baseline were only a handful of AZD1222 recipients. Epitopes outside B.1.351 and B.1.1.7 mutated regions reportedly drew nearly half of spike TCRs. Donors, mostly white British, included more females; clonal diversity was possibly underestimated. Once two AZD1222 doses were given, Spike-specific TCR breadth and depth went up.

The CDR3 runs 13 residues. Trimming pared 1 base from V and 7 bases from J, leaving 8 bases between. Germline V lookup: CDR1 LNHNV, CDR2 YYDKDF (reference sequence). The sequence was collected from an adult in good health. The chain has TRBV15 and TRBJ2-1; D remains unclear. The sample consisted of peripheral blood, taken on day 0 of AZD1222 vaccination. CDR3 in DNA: TGTGCCACCAGCAGAGCGGCAATGAATGAGCAGTTCTTC. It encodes CATSRAAMNEQFF.